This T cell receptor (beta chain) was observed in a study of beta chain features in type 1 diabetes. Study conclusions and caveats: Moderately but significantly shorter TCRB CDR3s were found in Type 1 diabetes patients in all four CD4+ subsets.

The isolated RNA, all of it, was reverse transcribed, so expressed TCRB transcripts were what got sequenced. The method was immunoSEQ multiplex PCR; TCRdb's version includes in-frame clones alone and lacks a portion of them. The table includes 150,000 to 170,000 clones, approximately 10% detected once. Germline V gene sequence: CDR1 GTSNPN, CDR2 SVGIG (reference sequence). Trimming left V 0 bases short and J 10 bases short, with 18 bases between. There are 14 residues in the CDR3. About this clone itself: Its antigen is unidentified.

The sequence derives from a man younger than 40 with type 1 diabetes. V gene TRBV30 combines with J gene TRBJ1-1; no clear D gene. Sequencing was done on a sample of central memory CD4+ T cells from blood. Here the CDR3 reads CAWSVSPPPKRAFF. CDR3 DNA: TGTGCCTGGAGTGTTTCGCCGCCCCCCAAGAGAGCTTTCTTT.